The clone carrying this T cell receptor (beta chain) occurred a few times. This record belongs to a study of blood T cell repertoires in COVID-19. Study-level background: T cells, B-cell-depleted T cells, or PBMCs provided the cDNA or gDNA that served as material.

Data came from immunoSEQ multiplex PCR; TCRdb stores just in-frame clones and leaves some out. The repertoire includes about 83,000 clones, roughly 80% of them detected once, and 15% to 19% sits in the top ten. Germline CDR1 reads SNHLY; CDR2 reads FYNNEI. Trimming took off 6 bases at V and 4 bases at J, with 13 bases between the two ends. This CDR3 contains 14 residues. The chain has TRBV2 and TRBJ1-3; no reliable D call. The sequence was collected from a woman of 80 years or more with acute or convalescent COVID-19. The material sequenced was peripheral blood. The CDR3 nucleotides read TGTGCCAGCAGCCCCGGTCGAAAAGGAAACACCATATATTTT. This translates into CASSPGRKGNTIYF.